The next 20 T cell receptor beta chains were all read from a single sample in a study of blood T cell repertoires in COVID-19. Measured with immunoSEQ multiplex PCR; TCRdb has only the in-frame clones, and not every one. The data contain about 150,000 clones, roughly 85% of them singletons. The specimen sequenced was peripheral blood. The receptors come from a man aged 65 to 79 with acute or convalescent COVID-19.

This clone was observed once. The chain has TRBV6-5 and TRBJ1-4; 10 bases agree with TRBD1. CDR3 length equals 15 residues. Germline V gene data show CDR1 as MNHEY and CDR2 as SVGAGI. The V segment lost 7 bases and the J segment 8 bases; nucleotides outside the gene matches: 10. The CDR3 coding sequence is TGTGCCAGCAAACCAGGACAGGGGGAAGGCGAAAAACTGTTTTTT. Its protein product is CASKPGQGEGEKLFF.

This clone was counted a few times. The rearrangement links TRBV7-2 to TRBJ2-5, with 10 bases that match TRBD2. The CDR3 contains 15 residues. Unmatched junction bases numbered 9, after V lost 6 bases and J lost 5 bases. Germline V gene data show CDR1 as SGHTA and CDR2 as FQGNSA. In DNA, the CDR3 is TGTGCCAGCAGTTCACGGGGACTAGCGTTGGAGACCCAGTACTTC. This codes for CASSSRGLALETQYF.

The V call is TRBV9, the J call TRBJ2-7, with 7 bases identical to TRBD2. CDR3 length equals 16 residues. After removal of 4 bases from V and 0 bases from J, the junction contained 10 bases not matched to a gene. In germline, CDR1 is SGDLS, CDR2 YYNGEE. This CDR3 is CASSPPGGRGSYEQYF. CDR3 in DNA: TGTGCCAGCAGCCCCCCAGGCGGGAGAGGCTCCTACGAGCAGTACTTC.

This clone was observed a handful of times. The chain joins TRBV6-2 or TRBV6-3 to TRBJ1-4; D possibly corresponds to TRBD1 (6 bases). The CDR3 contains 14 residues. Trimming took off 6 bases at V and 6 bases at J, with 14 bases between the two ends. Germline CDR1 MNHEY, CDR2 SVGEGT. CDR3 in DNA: TGTGCCAGCAGCCCATGGGGGCGTGATGAAAAACTGTTTTTT. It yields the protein CASSPWGRDEKLFF.

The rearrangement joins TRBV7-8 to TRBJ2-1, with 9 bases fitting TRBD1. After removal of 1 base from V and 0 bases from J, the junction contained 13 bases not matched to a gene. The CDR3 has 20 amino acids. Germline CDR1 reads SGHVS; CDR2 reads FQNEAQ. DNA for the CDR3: TGTGCCAGCAGCTTAGTTAGGGACAGGGAGAGTCAAGGCTCCTACAATGAGCAGTTCTTC. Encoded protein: CASSLVRDRESQGSYNEQFF.

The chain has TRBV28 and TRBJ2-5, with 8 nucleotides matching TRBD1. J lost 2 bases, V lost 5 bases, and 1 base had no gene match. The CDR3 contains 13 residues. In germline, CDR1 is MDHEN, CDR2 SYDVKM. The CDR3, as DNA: TGTGCCAGCAGTACAGGGGGACAAGAGACCCAGTACTTC. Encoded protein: CASSTGGQETQYF.

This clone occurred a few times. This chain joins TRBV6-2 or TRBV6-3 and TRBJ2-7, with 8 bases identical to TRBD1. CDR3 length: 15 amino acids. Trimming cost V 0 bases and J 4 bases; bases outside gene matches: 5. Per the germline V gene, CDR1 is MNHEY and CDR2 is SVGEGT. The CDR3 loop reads CASSYSRQGTYEQYF. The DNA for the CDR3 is TGTGCCAGCAGTTACTCGAGACAGGGGACGTACGAGCAGTACTTC.

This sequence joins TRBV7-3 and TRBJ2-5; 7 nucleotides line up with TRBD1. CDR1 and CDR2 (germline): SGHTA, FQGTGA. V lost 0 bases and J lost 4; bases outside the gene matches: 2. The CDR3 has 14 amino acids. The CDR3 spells CASSLTGQRETQYF. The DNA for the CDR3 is TGTGCCAGCAGCTTAACGGGACAGAGAGAGACCCAGTACTTC.

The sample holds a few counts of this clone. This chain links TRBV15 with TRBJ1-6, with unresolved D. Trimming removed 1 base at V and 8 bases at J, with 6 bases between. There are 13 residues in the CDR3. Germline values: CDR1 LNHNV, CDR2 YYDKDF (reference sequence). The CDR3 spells CATSRVRDSPLHF. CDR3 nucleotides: TGTGCCACCAGCAGAGTCCGGGATTCACCCCTCCACTTT.

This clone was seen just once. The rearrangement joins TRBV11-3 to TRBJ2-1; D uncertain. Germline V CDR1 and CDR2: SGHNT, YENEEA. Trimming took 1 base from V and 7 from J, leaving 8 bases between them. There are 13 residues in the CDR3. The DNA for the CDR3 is TGTGCCAGCAGCTTAGGCCCGGTAAATGAGCAGTTCTTC. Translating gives CASSLGPVNEQFF.

CDR3 sequence reads: CASSPGTSLYEQYF. As DNA, the CDR3 is TGTGCCAGCAGCCCCGGGACTAGCCTTTACGAGCAGTACTTC. This chain connects TRBV3-1 (or the pseudogene TRBV3-2) to TRBJ2-7, with 9 bases lining up with TRBD2. Per germline, CDR1 LGHDT and CDR2 YNNKEL (reference sequence). Trimming removed 4 bases from V and 4 bases from J; junction bases left unmatched: 5. The CDR3 has 14 residues.

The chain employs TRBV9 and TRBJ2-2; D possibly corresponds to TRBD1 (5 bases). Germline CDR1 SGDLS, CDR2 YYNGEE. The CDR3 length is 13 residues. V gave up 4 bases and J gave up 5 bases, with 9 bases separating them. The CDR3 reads CASSRAGTGELFF. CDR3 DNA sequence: TGTGCCAGCAGCCGAGCAGGGACCGGGGAGCTGTTTTTT.

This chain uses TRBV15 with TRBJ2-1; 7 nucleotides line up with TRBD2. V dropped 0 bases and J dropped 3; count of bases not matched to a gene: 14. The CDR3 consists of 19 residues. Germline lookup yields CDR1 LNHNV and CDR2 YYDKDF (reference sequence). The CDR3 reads CATSREGLQRGEGYNEQFF. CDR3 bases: TGTGCCACCAGCAGAGAGGGCTTACAAAGAGGGGAGGGCTACAATGAGCAGTTCTTC.

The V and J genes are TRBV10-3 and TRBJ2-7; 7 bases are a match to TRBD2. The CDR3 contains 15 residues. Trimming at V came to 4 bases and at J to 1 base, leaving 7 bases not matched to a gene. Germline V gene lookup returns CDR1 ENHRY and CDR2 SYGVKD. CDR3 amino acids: CAISAAGETSYEQYF. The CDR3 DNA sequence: TGTGCCATCAGTGCCGCGGGAGAGACATCCTACGAGCAGTACTTC.

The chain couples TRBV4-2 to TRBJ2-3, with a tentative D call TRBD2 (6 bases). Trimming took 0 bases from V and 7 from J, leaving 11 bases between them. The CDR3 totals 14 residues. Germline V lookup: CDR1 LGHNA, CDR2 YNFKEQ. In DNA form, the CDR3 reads TGTGCCAGCAGCCAAGATTGGAGGGCATATACGCAGTATTTT. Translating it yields CASSQDWRAYTQYF.

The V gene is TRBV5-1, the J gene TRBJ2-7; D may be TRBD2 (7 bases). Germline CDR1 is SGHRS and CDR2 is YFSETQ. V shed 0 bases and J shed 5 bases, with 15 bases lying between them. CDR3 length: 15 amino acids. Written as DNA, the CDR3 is TGCGCCAGCAGCTTGGTAGGGGGAGGGGGTAACGAGCAGTACTTC. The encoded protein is CASSLVGGGGNEQYF.

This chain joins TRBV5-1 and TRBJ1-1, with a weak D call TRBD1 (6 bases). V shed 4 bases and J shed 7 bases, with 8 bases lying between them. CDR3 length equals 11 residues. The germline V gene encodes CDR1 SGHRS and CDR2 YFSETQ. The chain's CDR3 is CASSPGVEAFF. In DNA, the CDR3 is TGCGCCAGCAGCCCAGGGGTTGAAGCTTTCTTT.

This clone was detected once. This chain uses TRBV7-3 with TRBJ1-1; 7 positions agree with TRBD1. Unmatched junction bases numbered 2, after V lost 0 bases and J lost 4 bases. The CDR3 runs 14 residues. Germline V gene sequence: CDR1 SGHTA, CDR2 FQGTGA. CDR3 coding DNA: TGTGCCAGCAGCTTAACAGGGGGCGGCACTGAAGCTTTCTTT. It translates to CASSLTGGGTEAFF.

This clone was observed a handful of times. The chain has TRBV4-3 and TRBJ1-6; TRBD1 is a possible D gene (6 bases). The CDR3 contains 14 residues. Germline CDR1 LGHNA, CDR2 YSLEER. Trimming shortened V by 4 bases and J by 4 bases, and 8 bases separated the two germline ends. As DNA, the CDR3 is TGCGCCAGCAGCCTTGGACAGTATAATTCACCCCTCCACTTT. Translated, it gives CASSLGQYNSPLHF.

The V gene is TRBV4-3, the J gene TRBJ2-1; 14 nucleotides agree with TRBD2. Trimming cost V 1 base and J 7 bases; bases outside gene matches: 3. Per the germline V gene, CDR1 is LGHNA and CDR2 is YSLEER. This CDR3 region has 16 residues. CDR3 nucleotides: TGCGCCAGCAGCCAAGGGACTAGCGGGAGGCGGAATGAGCAGTTCTTC. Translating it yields CASSQGTSGRRNEQFF.